These 15 T cell receptor beta chains were all obtained from the same sample, sequenced in a study of blood T cells in healthy people across ages. PCR was performed a second time for 7 to 11 cycles using a sample-barcoded 5' primer and a J-beta primer mix. TCRdb passed the 5' RACE reads through MiXCR, listing each CDR3 protein once. Of roughly 800,000 distinct CDR3 sequences in the sample, approximately 25% were seen once. This sample was shared with a second study, whose subject was T cells of mothers and their children.

The sequenced material came from blood. These receptors came from a boy between 5 and 17 years old in good health.

V usage is TRBV24-1 and J usage is TRBJ2-3; perhaps TRBD1 as D (6 bases). CDR3 length: 17 residues. V lost 4 bases and J lost 2, with 18 bases in between. Germline lookup yields CDR1 KGHDR and CDR2 SFDVKD. In nucleotides, the CDR3 is TGTGCCACCAGTGAGGCCGGACGAGGACAGCTCACAGATACGCAGTATTTT. It translates to CATSEAGRGQLTDTQYF.

This chain joins TRBV29-1 and TRBJ2-5; D may be TRBD1 (5 bases). CDR3 length equals 12 residues. Germline assignment: CDR1 SQVTM and CDR2 ANQGSEA. With 6 bases removed from V and 1 base from J, the gap between germline ends came to 9 bases. CDR3 sequence (DNA): TGCAGCGTCCGACAGTTCCAAGAGACCCAGTACTTC. Translation gives CSVRQFQETQYF.

This chain connects TRBV2 to TRBJ2-1; 12 nucleotides line up with TRBD1. V shed 1 base, J shed 8 bases, and the junction held 3 bases outside the gene matches. The CDR3 spans 15 residues. The germline V gene has CDR1 SNHLY and CDR2 FYNNEI. The CDR3 spells CASSEEGQGADEQFF. CDR3 DNA sequence: TGTGCCAGCAGTGAAGAGGGACAGGGGGCGGATGAGCAGTTCTTC.

V gene TRBV20-1 combines with J gene TRBJ1-6, with 7 bases matching TRBD1. CDR1 DFQATT and CDR2 SNEGSKA come from the germline V gene (reference sequence). With V trimmed by 3 bases and J by 5 bases, 16 bases remained unmatched. The CDR3 is 18 amino acids. CDR3 nucleotides: TGCAGTGCTAGGGTTGCAGGGGGGACCTCGGTTGATAATTCACCCCTCCACTTT. Its protein is CSARVAGGTSVDNSPLHF.

V gene TRBV28 combines with J gene TRBJ2-4; weak D call: TRBD1 (5 bases). With 7 bases removed from V and 0 bases from J, the gap between germline ends came to 13 bases. The CDR3 has 15 amino acids. CDR1 and CDR2 from the germline V gene are MDHEN and SYDVKM. The CDR3 sequence is CASTPQELAKNIQYF. CDR3 nucleotides: TGTGCCAGCACCCCACAGGAGCTAGCCAAAAACATTCAGTACTTC.

The chain has TRBV12-3 or TRBV12-4 and TRBJ2-3; 7 nucleotides agree with TRBD1. Losses at the gene ends were 5 bases for V and 7 bases for J; bases not matched to a gene: 3. CDR3 length: 12 residues. CDR3 in DNA: TGTGCCAGCAGTAGACAGGGTCATACGCAGTATTTT. Translation: CASSRQGHTQYF.

The J gene is TRBJ2-1, the V gene TRBV5-1; TRBD2 matches at 10 bases. Germline V gene sequence: CDR1 SGHRS, CDR2 YFSETQ. Germline trimming cut 4 bases from V and 4 bases from J; bases unmatched to any gene: 8. The CDR3 covers 16 residues. For the CDR3, the DNA is TGCGCCAGCAGCCCCCTAGCAGCGGGAGGGTACAATGAGCAGTTCTTC. As protein: CASSPLAAGGYNEQFF.

This clonotype was observed at least ten times. This chain links TRBV29-1 with TRBJ2-5; perhaps TRBD2 as D (6 bases). Germline V gene sequence: CDR1 SQVTM, CDR2 ANQGSEA. The CDR3 extends over 14 amino acids. Trimming took 4 bases from V and 4 from J, leaving 16 bases between them. The CDR3 loop is CSVVGELAAETQYF. The CDR3 region has the DNA TGCAGCGTTGTTGGTGAACTAGCTGCAGAGACCCAGTACTTC.

Only a few counts were recorded for this clonotype. The V call is TRBV10-3, the J call TRBJ1-1; D not resolved. Germline V gene data show CDR1 as ENHRY and CDR2 as SYGVKD. V was shortened by 0 bases and J by 4 bases, with 18 bases between the two germline ends. The CDR3 sequence is 17 residues long. CDR3 coding DNA: TGTGCCATCAGTGAGTCGAGGGCAGGAGGGTCCCCCACTGAAGCTTTCTTT. Its protein is CAISESRAGGSPTEAFF.

This clonotype was detected only a few times. The rearrangement joins TRBV7-2 to TRBJ1-6; 7 bases map to TRBD1. Unmatched junction bases numbered 9, after V lost 7 bases and J lost 9 bases. In germline, CDR1 is SGHTA, CDR2 FQGNSA. The CDR3 is 14 amino acids. Here the CDR3 DNA reads TGTGCCAGCACCCAACAGACAGGGCCTTCACCCCTCCACTTT. Its protein product is CASTQQTGPSPLHF.

This clonotype was counted a few times. The chain employs TRBV7-6 and TRBJ2-1; tentatively, D is TRBD2 (6 bases). Germline V lookup: CDR1 SGHVS, CDR2 FNYEAQ. The CDR3 is 16 amino acids. The V end was cut by 5 bases, the J end by 1 base, with 15 bases between. CDR3 DNA: TGTGCCAGCAGCGGACTACTAGGCCGATCCTACAATGAGCAGTTCTTC. It specifies CASSGLLGRSYNEQFF.

The chain uses TRBV20-1 and TRBJ2-7; 9 nucleotides align to TRBD2. Per the germline V gene, CDR1 is DFQATT and CDR2 is SNEGSKA (reference sequence). This CDR3 has 15 residues. V shed 0 bases, J shed 4 bases, and the junction held 7 bases outside the gene matches. CDR3 in amino acids: CSARDKTSGVYEQYF. The CDR3 bases are TGCAGTGCTAGAGATAAGACTAGCGGCGTTTACGAGCAGTACTTC.

The CDR3 DNA is TGCAGCGTGGTGGACAGGCCGAACACTGAAGCTTTCTTT. This sequence encodes CSVVDRPNTEAFF. The chain couples TRBV29-1 to TRBJ1-1; 7 bases align to TRBD1. CDR1 and CDR2 (germline): SQVTM, ANQGSEA. The CDR3 is 13 amino acids. The junction had 5 bases not matched to a gene; V was cut back by 6 bases and J by 1 base.

This clonotype was picked up a small number of times. This chain's CDR3 is CASSLQPYNEQFF. The CDR3 DNA reads as TGTGCCAGCAGCCTCCAACCGTACAATGAGCAGTTCTTC. The gene calls are TRBV11-2 and TRBJ2-5; D not resolved. The tail of the sequence fits TRBJ2-1 better, so the J call may be wrong. The CDR3 is 13 residues long. Per germline, CDR1 SGHAT and CDR2 FQNNGV.

This clonotype was seen a few times. The rearrangement joins TRBV28 to TRBJ2-5, with D tentatively TRBD2 (5 bases). CDR1 is MDHEN and CDR2 is SYDVKM in the germline V gene. V was pared by 5 bases and J by 2 bases, with 15 bases between. This CDR3 is 15 amino acids long. The CDR3 protein is CASSVGSPGQETQYF. The CDR3 DNA sequence: TGTGCCAGCAGTGTCGGTAGCCCGGGACAAGAGACCCAGTACTTC. The full variable domain, with the rest looked up from reference TRBV28 and TRBJ2-5, is DVKVTQSSRYLVKRTGEKVFLECVQDMDHENMFWYRQDPGLGLRLIYFSYDVKMKEKGDIPEGYSVSREKKERFSLILESASTNQTSMYLCASSVGSPGQETQYFGPGTRLLVL.